The sequence of this TCR beta chain was determined in a study of breast tumors, draining lymph nodes, adjacent tissues. Study-level points and caveats: That most tumor T cells come from lymph nodes remained unproven. Tumor and nontumor repertoires were significantly more similar in luminal-like than in basal-like breast cancer.

Each CDR3 protein gets one entry after TCRdb re-called the multiplex PCR reads with MiXCR. The sample has thousands of distinct CDR3 sequences; 43% are singletons. Sample share makes this clonotype medium-sized (0.01 to 0.1%). Its matching antigen is unknown. V shed 1 base and J 5 bases; nucleotides not matched to a gene: 8. The germline CDR1 and CDR2 sequences are SGHTA and FQGNSA. This CDR3 contains 15 residues. The rearrangement links TRBV7-2 to TRBJ2-7; 7 bases are a match to TRBD2. Sequenced: tumor-adjacent breast tissue. The TCR originated in a female donor with breast cancer. Some clones in this sample may be carry-over from other donors' samples. CDR3 sequence (DNA): TGTGCCAGCAGCTTAGTGGGCGGGAGTAGTCACGAGCAGTACTTC. As protein: CASSLVGGSSHEQYF.